A single count supports the clone carrying this T cell receptor (beta chain). This sample was included in a study of blood T cell repertoires in COVID-19. Background on the study: Samples came from the United States, Italy and Spain, spanning acute and convalescent COVID-19. From T cells, B-cell-depleted T cells, or PBMCs came the material, which was cDNA or gDNA.

Participant age was roughly 18 to 89 years, and participants resided in approximately 25 US areas. Which cohort a participant joined came from the clinical history participants gave. J lost 9 bases, V lost 10 bases, and 12 bases had no gene match. Germline CDR1 is LGHDT and CDR2 is YNNKEL (reference sequence). The CDR3 contains 14 residues. The table came from immunoSEQ multiplex PCR; TCRdb's copy has only in-frame clones and leaves some out. The sample shows some 190,000 clones, 80% of them seen only once. Sequencing input: PBMCs or T cells enriched from blood (not recorded which). The rearrangement links TRBV3-1 (or the pseudogene TRBV3-2) to TRBJ1-6, with TRBD1 matching 7 bases. This TCR came from a man aged 25-45 years with acute COVID-19. CDR3 loop: CATRRDSAGSPLHF. The CDR3 DNA follows: TGTGCCACCCGTAGGGACAGCGCCGGTTCACCCCTCCACTTT.